Following are 10 T cell receptor beta chains from one sample sequenced in a study of blood T cells in healthy people across ages. Sample-barcoded 5' priming and a J-beta primer mix drove a second PCR of about 6 to 12 cycles. TCRdb processed the 5' RACE reads anew with MiXCR; each CDR3 protein has one entry. The data contain over 450,000 distinct CDR3 sequences, approximately 25% of them singletons. This sample was shared with a second study, whose subject was T cells of mothers and their children.

The sequencing sample was made of blood. These receptors were collected from a boy between 10 and 17 years old in good health.

This clonotype was observed a handful of times. The rearrangement links TRBV19 to TRBJ2-5, with 9 bases identical to TRBD1. The J call may not be correct, given that the DNA end is closer to TRBJ2-1. Germline lookup yields CDR1 LNHDA and CDR2 SQIVND (reference sequence). The CDR3 totals 15 residues. The CDR3 region is CASRPGTGNYNEQFF. DNA for the CDR3: TGTGCCAGTAGACCCGGGACAGGGAATTACAATGAGCAGTTCTTC.

The table lists this clonotype with a few counts. This chain joins TRBV9 and TRBJ2-5; D perhaps matches TRBD2 (5 bases). The CDR3 length is 15 residues. V was trimmed by 3 bases and J by 5 bases, leaving 17 bases between them. Germline V gene sequence: CDR1 SGDLS, CDR2 YYNGEE. Here the CDR3 reads CASSDSGMMAETQYF. In DNA form, the CDR3 reads TGTGCCAGCAGCGACTCCGGGATGATGGCGGAGACCCAGTACTTC.

This clonotype has a handful of counts. This chain uses TRBV6-5 with TRBJ2-5, with TRBD1 matching over 10 bases. The DNA end is a closer match to TRBJ2-7, so the J assignment may be wrong. CDR1 is MNHEY and CDR2 is SVGAGI in the germline V gene. CDR3 size: 17 residues. The CDR3 DNA sequence: TGTGCCAGCAGCAACTCCGGGGGGGGACAGGGGAACTACGAGCAGTACTTC. This gives the protein CASSNSGGGQGNYEQYF.

Points on this clonotype: The CDR3 carries no conserved terminal phenylalanine or tryptophan, so it likely arises from a read error. The chain links TRBV7-2 to TRBJ2-4, with a tentative D call TRBD1 (6 bases). CDR1 and CDR2 from the germline V gene are SGHTA and FQGNSA. The CDR3 is 14 residues long. V lost 3 bases and J 5 bases, leaving 11 bases between the germline ends. CDR3 DNA sequence: TGTGCCAGCAGCTTTGCCAGGGGAGAAAACATTCAGTACCTC. This encodes CASSFARGENIQYL.

The chain employs TRBV27 and TRBJ2-5; no clear D. Trimming stripped 1 base from V and 3 bases from J, with 9 bases between. CDR3 size: 14 residues. The germline gives CDR1 MNHEY, CDR2 SMNVEV (reference sequence). The CDR3 bases are TGTGCCAGCAGTTTATTTGGCAGTAAAGAGACCCAGTACTTC. Its translation is CASSLFGSKETQYF.

This chain links TRBV20-1 with TRBJ2-3; no firm D call. CDR1 and CDR2 (germline): DFQATT, SNEGSKA (reference sequence). Trimming stripped 0 bases from V and 5 bases from J, with 21 bases between. The CDR3 totals 17 residues. The CDR3 sequence: CSARDPVKLLALDTQYF. The CDR3 coding sequence is TGCAGTGCTAGAGATCCCGTAAAGCTCCTGGCCCTAGATACGCAGTATTTT.

The chain links TRBV27 to TRBJ2-1; a weak D match, TRBD1 (6 bases). V was shortened by 5 bases and J by 1 base, with 21 bases between the two germline ends. CDR1 and CDR2 from the germline V gene are MNHEY and SMNVEV (reference sequence). This CDR3 region has 18 residues. This CDR3 reads CASSVKTGHRGSYNEQFF. CDR3 in DNA: TGTGCCAGCAGTGTCAAAACGGGACACCGAGGGTCCTACAATGAGCAGTTCTTC.

The chain links TRBV28 to TRBJ1-2; 8 nucleotides agree with TRBD1. The V gene end was trimmed by 2 bases and the J gene end by 2 bases; junction bases not matched to a gene: 1. CDR3 length: 14 residues. Germline loops: CDR1 MDHEN, CDR2 SYDVKM. CDR3 residues: CASSLRTGNYGYTF. CDR3 in DNA: TGTGCCAGCAGTTTACGGACAGGGAACTATGGCTACACCTTC.

This clonotype was seen only a few times. This chain uses TRBV28 with TRBJ2-7; the D is unclear. The J call may be faulty, since TRBJ2-5 better matches the DNA end. This CDR3 spans 13 amino acids. In germline, CDR1 is MDHEN, CDR2 SYDVKM. Written as DNA, the CDR3 is TGTGCCAGCAGTTCGCCTCAACAAGAGACCCAGTACTTC. Translated, it gives CASSSPQQETQYF.

There are a few counts of this clonotype. The chain combines TRBV5-1 with TRBJ1-6, with a tentative D call TRBD1 (5 bases). CDR1 SGHRS and CDR2 YFSETQ come from the germline V gene. The germline V and J ends were trimmed by 4 bases and 8 bases, with 13 bases remaining between them. This CDR3 has 14 amino acids. The CDR3 here is CASSPRGIDSPLHF. In DNA, the CDR3 is TGCGCCAGCAGCCCAAGGGGTATTGATTCACCCCTCCACTTT.